The clone carrying this TCR beta chain was counted many times. Its matching antigen is unknown. The CDR3 consists of 15 residues. Per the germline V gene, CDR1 is DFQATT and CDR2 is SNEGSKA (reference sequence). Between the trimmed V and J ends, which lost 2 bases and 8 bases, there was a span of 16 bases. One entry per CDR3 protein, called by TCRdb with MiXCR from the reads. The table includes over 200,000 distinct CDR3 sequences, roughly 13% detected once. This record belongs to a study of T cell repertoires in cytomegalovirus infection. Study background: In public TCR beta signatures, there were indications of both CMV infection and matching HLA type.

Study-level findings and limits: The study found HLA-C-restricted CMV-specific TCR beta clonotypes dominating the ex vivo response. Based on cumulative public TCR beta family frequency, carriers of CMV plus the relevant HLA were identified.

The clonotype comes from a human donor in good health (CMV status not recorded). Some clones in this sample may be carry-over from other donors' samples. The rearrangement joins TRBV20-1 to TRBJ1-6, with TRBD1 as a possible D gene (6 bases). The sample taken for sequencing was PBMCs. CDR3 sequence: CSARSRTVLDSPLHF. The CDR3 bases are TGCAGTGCTAGATCTCGGACAGTGTTAGATTCACCCCTCCACTTT.